This T cell receptor (beta chain) was recovered during a study of cytomegalovirus exposure and HLA in healthy donors. For the study at large: The approximately 120 validation repertoires used the same platform as the 550 to 850 first-cohort repertoires (as reported by a later analysis).

As regards this clone: What it recognizes is unknown.

Here immunoSEQ multiplex PCR was the method, and the copy in TCRdb shows in-frame clones only, minus some. The data contain about 180,000 clones, about 85% of them singletons. This CDR3 contains 15 residues. Findings and limits, study-wide: It was reportedly the case that the classifier diagnosed cytomegalovirus status with high specificity and sensitivity. Cytomegalovirus-associated TCR beta chains were listed, numbering roughly 150.

The chain has TRBV1 and TRBJ2-7; the table's D call TRBD2 went unverified against the DNA. TRBV1 is an annotated pseudogene. Sample: PBMCs. The clonotype was recovered from a man aged 18 to 30 in good health and CMV-seropositive. CDR3 sequence reads: CTSSRPTSGRNEQYF. Here the CDR3 DNA reads TGCACCAGCAGCCGACCCACTAGCGGGAGGAACGAGCAGTACTTC.